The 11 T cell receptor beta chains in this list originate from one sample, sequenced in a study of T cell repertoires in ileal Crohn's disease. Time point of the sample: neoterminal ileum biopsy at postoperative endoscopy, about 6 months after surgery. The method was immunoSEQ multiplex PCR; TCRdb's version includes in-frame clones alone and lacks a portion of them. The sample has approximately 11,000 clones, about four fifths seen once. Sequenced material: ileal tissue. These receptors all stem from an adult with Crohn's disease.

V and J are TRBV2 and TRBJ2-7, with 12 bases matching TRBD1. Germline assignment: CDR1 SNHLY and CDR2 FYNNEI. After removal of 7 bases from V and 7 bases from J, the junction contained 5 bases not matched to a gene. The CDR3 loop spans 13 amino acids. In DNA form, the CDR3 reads TGTGCCAGCACGGGACAGGGGGCAGAGGAGCAGTACTTC. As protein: CASTGQGAEEQYF.

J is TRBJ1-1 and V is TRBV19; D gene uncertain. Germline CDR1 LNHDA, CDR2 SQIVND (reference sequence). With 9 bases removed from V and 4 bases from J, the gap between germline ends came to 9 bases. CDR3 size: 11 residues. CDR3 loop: CASSGFTEAFF. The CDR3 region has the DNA TGTGCCAGCTCGGGGTTCACTGAAGCTTTCTTT.

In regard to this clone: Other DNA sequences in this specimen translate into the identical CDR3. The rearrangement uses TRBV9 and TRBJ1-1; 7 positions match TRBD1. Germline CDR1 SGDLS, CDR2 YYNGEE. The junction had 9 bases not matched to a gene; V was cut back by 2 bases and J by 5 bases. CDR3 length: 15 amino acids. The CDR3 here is CASSVQGGARTEAFF. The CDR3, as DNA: TGTGCCAGCAGCGTTCAAGGGGGCGCGAGGACTGAAGCTTTCTTT.

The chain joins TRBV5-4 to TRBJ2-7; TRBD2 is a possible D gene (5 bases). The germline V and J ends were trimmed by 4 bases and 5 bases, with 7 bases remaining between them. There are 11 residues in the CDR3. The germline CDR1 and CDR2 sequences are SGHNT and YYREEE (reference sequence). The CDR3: CASSGGDEQYF. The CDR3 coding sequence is TGTGCCAGCAGCGGAGGAGACGAGCAGTACTTC.

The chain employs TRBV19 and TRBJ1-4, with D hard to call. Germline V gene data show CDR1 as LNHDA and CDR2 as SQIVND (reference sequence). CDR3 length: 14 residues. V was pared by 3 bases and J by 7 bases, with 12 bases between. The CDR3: CASSMTRGGEKLFF. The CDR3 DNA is TGTGCCAGTAGTATGACTCGGGGTGGTGAAAAACTGTTTTTT.

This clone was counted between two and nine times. The CDR3: CASRRDNSGNTIYF. CDR3 sequence (DNA): TGTGCCAGCAGGAGGGACAACTCTGGAAACACCATATATTTT. The V and J genes are TRBV6-6 and TRBJ1-3; possibly TRBD1 for D (6 bases). Per germline, CDR1 MNHNY and CDR2 SVGAGI (reference sequence). The CDR3 runs to 14 residues. V was pared by 6 bases and J by 0 bases, with 9 bases between.

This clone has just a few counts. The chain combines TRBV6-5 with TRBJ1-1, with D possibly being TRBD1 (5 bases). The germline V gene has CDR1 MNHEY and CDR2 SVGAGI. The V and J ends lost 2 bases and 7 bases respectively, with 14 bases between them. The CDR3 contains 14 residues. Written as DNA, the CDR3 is TGTGCCAGCAGTTACCACCGGGGGAGGGGTGAAGCTTTCTTT. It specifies CASSYHRGRGEAFF.

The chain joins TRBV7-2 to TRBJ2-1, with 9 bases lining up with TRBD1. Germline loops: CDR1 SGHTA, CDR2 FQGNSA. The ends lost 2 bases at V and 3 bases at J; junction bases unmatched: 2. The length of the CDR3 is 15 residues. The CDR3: CASSLRQGGYNEQFF. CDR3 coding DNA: TGTGCCAGCAGCTTACGACAGGGGGGCTACAATGAGCAGTTCTTC.

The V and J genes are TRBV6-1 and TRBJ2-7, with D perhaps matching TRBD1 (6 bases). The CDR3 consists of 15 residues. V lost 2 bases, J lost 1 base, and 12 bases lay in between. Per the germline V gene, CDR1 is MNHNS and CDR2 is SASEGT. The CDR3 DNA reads TGTGCCAGCAGTGAACTAATGACAGGTTCCTACGAGCAGTACTTC. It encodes CASSELMTGSYEQYF.

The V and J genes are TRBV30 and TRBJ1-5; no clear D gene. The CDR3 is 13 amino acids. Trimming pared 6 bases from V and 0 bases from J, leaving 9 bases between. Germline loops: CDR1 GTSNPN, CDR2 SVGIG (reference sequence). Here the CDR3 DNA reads TGTGCCTGCCAGGCTAATAGCAATCAGCCCCAGCATTTT. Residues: CACQANSNQPQHF.

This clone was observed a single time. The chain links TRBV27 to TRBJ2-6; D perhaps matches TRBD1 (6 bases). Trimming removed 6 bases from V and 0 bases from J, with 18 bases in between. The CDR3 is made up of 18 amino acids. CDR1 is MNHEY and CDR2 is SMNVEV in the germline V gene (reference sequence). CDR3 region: CASSDRTAIVSGANVLTF. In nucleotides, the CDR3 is TGTGCCAGCAGCGATAGGACAGCGATCGTCTCTGGGGCCAACGTCCTGACTTTC.